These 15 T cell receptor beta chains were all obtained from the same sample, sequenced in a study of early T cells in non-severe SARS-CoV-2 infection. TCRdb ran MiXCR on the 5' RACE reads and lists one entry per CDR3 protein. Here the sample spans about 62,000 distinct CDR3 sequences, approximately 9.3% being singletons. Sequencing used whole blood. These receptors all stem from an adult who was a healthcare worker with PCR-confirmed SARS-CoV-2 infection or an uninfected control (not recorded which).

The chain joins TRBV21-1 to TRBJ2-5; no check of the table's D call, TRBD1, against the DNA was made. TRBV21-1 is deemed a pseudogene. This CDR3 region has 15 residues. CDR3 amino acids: CASSKGGPYQETQYF. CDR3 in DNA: TGTGCCAGCAGCAAGGGGGGGCCGTACCAAGAGACCCAGTACTTC.

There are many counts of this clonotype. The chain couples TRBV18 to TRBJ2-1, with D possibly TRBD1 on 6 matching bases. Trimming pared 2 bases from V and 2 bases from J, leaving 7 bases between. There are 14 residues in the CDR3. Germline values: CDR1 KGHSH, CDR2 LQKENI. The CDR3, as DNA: TGTGCCAGCTCACCAGGGGGCCCCTACAATGAGCAGTTCTTC. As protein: CASSPGGPYNEQFF.

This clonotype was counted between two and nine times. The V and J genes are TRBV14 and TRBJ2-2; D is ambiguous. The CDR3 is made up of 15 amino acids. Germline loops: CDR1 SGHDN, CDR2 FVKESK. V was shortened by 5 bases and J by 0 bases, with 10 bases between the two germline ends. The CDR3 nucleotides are TGTGCCAGCAGCTTTTTTCGAGCGAACACCGGGGAGCTGTTTTTT. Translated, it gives CASSFFRANTGELFF.

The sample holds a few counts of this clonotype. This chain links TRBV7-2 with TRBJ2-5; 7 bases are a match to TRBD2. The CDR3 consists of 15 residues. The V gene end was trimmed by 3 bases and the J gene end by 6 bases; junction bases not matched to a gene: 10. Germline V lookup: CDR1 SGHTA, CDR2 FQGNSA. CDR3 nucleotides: TGTGCCAGCAGCTTGGGTGGTGGGACTACGAAGACCCAGTACTTC. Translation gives CASSLGGGTTKTQYF.

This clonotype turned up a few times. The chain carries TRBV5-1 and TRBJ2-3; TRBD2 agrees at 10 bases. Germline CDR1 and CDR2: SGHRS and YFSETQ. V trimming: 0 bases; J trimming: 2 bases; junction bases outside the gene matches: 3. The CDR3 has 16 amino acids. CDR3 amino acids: CASSLALAGATDTQYF. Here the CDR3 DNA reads TGCGCCAGCAGCTTGGCGCTAGCGGGGGCCACAGATACGCAGTATTTT.

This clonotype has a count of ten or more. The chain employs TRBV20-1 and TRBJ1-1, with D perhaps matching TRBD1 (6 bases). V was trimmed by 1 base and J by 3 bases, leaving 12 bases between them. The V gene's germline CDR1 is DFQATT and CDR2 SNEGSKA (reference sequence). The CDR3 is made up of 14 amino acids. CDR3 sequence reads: CSARVPGVYTEAFF. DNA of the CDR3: TGCAGTGCTAGAGTCCCAGGGGTTTACACTGAAGCTTTCTTT.

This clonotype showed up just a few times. The CDR3 DNA is TGTGCCAGCAGCTTACCTAGCGGGGGGTCCCACGAGCAGTACGTC. Protein product: CASSLPSGGSHEQYV. This sequence joins TRBV5-6 and TRBJ2-7; 11 positions agree with TRBD2. After removal of 2 bases from V and 5 bases from J, the junction contained 6 bases not matched to a gene. The CDR3 contains 15 residues. Germline V CDR1 and CDR2: SGHDT, YYEEEE.

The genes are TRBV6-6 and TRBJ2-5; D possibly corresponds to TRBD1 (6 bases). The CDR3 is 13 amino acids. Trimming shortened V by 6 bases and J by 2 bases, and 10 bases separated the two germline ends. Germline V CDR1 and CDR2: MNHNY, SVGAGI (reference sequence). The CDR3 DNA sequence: TGTGCCAGCAGCGGACAGAATCAAGAGACCCAGTACTTC. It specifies CASSGQNQETQYF.

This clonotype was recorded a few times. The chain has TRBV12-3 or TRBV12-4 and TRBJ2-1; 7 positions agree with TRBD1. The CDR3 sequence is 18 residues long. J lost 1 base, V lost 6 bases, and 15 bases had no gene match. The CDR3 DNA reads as TGTGCCAGCAGGAGAGACACACCGGGACAGAGTTCCTACAATGAGCAGTTCTTC. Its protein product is CASRRDTPGQSSYNEQFF.

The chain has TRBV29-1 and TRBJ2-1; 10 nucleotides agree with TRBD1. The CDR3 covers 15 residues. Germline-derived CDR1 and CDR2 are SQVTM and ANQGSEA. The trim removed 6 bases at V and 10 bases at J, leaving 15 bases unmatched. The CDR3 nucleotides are TGCAGCGTCCGTAACCGGGACAGGGGAATTGAGGAGCAGTTCTTC. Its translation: CSVRNRDRGIEEQFF.

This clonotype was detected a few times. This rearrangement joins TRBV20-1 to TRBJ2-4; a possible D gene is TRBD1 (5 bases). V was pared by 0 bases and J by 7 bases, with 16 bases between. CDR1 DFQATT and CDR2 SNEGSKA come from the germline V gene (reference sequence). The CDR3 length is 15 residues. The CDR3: CSARDGAQAQNIQYF. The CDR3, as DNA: TGCAGTGCTAGAGATGGAGCACAGGCCCAGAACATTCAGTACTTC.

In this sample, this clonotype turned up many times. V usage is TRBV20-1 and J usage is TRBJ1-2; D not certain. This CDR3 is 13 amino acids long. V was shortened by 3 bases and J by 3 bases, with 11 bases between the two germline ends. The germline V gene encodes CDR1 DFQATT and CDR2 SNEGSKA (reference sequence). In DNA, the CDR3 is TGCAGTGCTAGTCGGCTAGGAGACTATGGCTACACCTTC. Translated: CSASRLGDYGYTF.

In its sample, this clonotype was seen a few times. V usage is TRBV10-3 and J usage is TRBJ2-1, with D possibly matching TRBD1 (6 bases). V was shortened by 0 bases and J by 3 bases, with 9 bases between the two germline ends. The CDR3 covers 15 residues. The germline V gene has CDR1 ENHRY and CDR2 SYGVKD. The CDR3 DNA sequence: TGTGCCATCAGTGAGTCAGGGGGATACTACAATGAGCAGTTCTTC. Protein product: CAISESGGYYNEQFF.

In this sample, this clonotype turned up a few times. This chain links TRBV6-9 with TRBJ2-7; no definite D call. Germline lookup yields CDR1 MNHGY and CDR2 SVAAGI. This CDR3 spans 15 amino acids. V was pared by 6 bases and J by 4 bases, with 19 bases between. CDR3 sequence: CASSQWWPFLYEQYV. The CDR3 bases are TGTGCCAGCAGCCAGTGGTGGCCATTCCTGTACGAGCAGTACGTC.

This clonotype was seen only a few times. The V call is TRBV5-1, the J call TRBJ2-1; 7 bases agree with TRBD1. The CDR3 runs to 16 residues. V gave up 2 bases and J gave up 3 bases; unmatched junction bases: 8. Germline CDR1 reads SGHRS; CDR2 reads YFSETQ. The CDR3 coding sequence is TGCGCCAGCAGCTTAATGATTGGGGACAGCTACAATGAGCAGTTCTTC. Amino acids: CASSLMIGDSYNEQFF.